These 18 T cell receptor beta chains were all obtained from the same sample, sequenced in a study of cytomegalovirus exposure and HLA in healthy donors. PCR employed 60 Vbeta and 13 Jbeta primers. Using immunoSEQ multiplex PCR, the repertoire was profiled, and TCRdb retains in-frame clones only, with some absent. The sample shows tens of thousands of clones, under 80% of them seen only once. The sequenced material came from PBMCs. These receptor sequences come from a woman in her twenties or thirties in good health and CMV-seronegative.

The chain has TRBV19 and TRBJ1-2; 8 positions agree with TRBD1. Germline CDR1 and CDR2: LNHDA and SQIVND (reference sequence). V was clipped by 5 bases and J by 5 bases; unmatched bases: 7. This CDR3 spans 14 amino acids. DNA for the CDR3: TGTGCCAGTAGTGTTCCGGGACAGGAATATGGCTACACCTTC. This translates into CASSVPGQEYGYTF.

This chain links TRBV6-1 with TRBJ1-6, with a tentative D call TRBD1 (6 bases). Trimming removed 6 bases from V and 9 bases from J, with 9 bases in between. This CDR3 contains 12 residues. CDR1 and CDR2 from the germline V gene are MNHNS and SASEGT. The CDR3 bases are TGTGCCAGCAGGGACAGCCCTTCACCCCTCCACTTT. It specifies CASRDSPSPLHF.

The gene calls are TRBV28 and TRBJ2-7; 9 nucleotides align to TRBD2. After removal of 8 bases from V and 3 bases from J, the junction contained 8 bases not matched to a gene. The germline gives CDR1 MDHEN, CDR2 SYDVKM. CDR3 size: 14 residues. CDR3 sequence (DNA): TGTGCCAGCTTGGCCTTTAGCGGGGGCTACGAGCAGTACTTC. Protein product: CASLAFSGGYEQYF.

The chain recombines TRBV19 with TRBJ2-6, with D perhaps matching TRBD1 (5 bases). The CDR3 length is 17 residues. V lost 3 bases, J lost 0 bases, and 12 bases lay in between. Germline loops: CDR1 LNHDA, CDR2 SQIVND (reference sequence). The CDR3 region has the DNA TGTGCCAGTAGTATCGACCTGACAGACTCTGGGGCCAACGTCCTGACTTTC. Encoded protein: CASSIDLTDSGANVLTF.

CDR3 sequence (DNA): TGTGCCATCAGTGAGCGTGGGACTAGCGGGGGTAATGAGCAGTTCTTC. Translating gives CAISERGTSGGNEQFF. This chain connects TRBV10-3 to TRBJ2-1; 14 positions agree with TRBD2. With 2 bases clipped from V and 7 bases from J, the junction kept 4 bases outside the gene matches. The CDR3 loop spans 16 amino acids. Germline V gene lookup returns CDR1 ENHRY and CDR2 SYGVKD.

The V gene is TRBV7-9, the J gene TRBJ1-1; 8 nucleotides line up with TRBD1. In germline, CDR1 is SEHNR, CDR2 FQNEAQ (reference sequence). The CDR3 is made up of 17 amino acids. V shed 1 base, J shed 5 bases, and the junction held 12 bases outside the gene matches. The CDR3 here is CASSLEGQALRRTEAFF. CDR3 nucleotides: TGTGCCAGCAGCTTAGAGGGACAGGCCCTTCGAAGGACTGAAGCTTTCTTT.

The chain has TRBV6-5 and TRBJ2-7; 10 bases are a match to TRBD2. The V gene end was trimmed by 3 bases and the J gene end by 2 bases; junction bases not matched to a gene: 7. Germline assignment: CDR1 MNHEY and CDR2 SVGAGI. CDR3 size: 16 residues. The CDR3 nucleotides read TGTGCCAGCAGTTATAAAGGACTAGCGGTTACCTACGAGCAGTACTTC. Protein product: CASSYKGLAVTYEQYF.

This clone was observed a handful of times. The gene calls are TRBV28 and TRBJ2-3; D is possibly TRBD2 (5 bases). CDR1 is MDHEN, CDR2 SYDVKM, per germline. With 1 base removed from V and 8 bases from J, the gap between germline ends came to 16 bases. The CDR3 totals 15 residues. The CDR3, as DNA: TGTGCCAGCAGTTTATCCCTGATGGGAGCTACTACGCAGTATTTT. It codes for CASSLSLMGATTQYF.

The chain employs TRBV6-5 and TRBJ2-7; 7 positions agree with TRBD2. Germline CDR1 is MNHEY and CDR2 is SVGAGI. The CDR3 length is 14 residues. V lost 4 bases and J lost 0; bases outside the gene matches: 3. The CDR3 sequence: CASSSCGGSYEQYF. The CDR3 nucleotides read TGTGCCAGCAGTTCTTGCGGGGGCTCCTACGAGCAGTACTTC.

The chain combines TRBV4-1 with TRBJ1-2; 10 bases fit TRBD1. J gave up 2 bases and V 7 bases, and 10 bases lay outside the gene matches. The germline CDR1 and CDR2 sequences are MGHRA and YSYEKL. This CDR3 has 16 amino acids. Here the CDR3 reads CASTHGTGVANYGYTF. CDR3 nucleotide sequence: TGCGCCAGCACCCACGGGACAGGGGTTGCGAACTATGGCTACACCTTC.

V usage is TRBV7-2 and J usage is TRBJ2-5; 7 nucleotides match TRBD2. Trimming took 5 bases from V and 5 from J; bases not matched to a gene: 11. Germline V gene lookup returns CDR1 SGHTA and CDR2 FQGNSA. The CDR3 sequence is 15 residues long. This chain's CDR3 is CASSLRRGSRETQYF. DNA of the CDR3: TGTGCCAGCAGCCTCAGGCGGGGGTCCAGGGAGACCCAGTACTTC.

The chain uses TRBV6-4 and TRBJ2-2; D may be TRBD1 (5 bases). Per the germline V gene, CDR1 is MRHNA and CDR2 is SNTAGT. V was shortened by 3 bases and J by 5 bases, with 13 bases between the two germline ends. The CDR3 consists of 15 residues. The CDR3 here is CASSEGPVGTGELFF. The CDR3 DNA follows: TGTGCCAGCAGTGAGGGGCCGGTGGGTACCGGGGAGCTGTTTTTT.

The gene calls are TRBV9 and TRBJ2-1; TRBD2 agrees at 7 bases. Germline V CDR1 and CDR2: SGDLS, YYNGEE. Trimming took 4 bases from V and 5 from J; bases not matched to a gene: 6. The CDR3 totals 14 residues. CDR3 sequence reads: CASSSRLAHNEQFF. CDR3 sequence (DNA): TGTGCCAGCAGCTCAAGACTAGCACACAATGAGCAGTTCTTC. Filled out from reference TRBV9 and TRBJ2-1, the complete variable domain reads DSGVTQTPKHLITATGQRVTLRCSPRSGDLSVYWYQQSLDQGLQFLIQYYNGEERAKGNILERFSAQQFPDLHSELNLSSLELGDSALYFCASSSRLAHNEQFFGPGTRLTVL.

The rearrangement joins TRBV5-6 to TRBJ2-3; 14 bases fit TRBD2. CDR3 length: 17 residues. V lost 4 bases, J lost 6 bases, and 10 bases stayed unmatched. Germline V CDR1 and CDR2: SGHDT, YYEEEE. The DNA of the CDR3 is TGTGCCAGCAGCGATCCGGGACTAGCGGGGGCGGGGGATACGCAGTATTTT. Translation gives CASSDPGLAGAGDTQYF.

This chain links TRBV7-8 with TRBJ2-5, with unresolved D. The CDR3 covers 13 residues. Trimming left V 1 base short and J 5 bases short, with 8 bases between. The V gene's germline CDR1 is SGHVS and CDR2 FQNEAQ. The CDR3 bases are TGTGCCAGCAGCTTAGTGAGCACGGAGACCCAGTACTTC. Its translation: CASSLVSTETQYF.

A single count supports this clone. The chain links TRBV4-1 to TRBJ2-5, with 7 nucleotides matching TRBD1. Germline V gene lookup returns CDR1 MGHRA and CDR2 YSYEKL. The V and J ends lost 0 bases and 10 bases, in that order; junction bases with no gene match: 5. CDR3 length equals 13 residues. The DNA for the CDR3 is TGCGCCAGCAGCCAAGATCTTAGGGACAGCCAGTACTTC. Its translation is CASSQDLRDSQYF.

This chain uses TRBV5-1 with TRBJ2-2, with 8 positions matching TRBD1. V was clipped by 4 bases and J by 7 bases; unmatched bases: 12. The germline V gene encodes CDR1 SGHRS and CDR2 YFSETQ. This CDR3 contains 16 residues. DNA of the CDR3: TGCGCCAGCAGCGGAATGTGGACAGGGTCTTACGGGGAGCTGTTTTTT. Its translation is CASSGMWTGSYGELFF.

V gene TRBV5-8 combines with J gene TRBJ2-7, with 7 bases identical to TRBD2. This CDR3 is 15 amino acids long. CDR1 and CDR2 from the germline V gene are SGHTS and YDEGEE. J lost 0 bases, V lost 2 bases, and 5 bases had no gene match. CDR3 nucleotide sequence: TGTGCCAGCAGCTTTGGGAGGGGTAGCTCCTACGAGCAGTACTTC. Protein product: CASSFGRGSSYEQYF. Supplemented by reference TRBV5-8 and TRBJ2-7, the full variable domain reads EAGVTQSPTHLIKTRGQQATLRCSPISGHTSVYWYQQALGLGLQFLLWYDEGEERNRGNFPPRFSGRQFPNYSSELNVNALELEDSALYLCASSFGRGSSYEQYFGPGTRLTVT.